This T cell receptor beta chain emerged from a study of blood T cell repertoires in COVID-19. Here immunoSEQ multiplex PCR was the method, and the copy in TCRdb shows in-frame clones only, minus some. The profile covers about 410,000 clones, with 85% to 90% appearing a single time and 1.7% taken by the ten largest. The CDR3 is 13 residues long. The V end lost 5 bases, the J end lost 1 base, and 10 bases lay between the germline ends. The germline gives CDR1 SGHKS, CDR2 YYEKEE (reference sequence). Clinical history as reported by participants underpinned cohort assignment. The chain employs TRBV5-5 and TRBJ2-7, with a tentative D call TRBD1 (5 bases). Sequencing was done on a sample of PBMCs or T cells enriched from blood (not recorded which). The source of this sequence is a woman aged 25-40 years who had recovered from COVID-19. CDR3 loop: CASRVGVSYEQYF. CDR3 sequence (DNA): TGTGCCAGCAGGGTAGGGGTGTCCTACGAGCAGTACTTC.